This TCR beta chain was sequenced during a study of neurological immune-mediated disorders. Regarding the study as a whole: In HTLV-1-associated myelopathy, TCR clonal expansion was greatest, whereas multiple sclerosis had the least, falling below healthy controls.

This clonotype appeared a few times. Its antigen is unidentified. The ends lost 6 bases at V and 0 bases at J; junction bases unmatched: 2. The CDR3 is made up of 14 amino acids. Germline V gene data show CDR1 as DFQATT and CDR2 as SNEGSKA (reference sequence). Time point specified: longitudinal time-point 3. The cDNA came from 5'RACE with 10-nucleotide random UMIs. Over 180 million TCR-beta sequences from 15-18 subjects came from every sequencing run. TCRdb re-called the 5' RACE reads with MiXCR, one entry per CDR3 protein. The table shows over 90,000 distinct CDR3 sequences, with roughly 10% occurring only once.

The specimen sequenced was PBMCs. This TCR was recovered from a female donor with HTLV-1-associated myelopathy (HAM/TSP). The V and J genes are TRBV20-1 and TRBJ2-3; TRBD1 matches at 11 bases. Here the CDR3 DNA reads TGCAGTGCGGGACAGGGGGGGAGCACAGATACGCAGTATTTT. It codes for CSAGQGGSTDTQYF.